A selection of T cell receptor beta chains follows, all from one sample in a study of cytomegalovirus exposure and HLA in healthy donors. Here immunoSEQ multiplex PCR was the method, and the copy in TCRdb shows in-frame clones only, minus some. Of approximately 140,000 clones in the sample, 55% to 70% were seen once. Sequenced sample: PBMCs. Receptor source: a woman aged 55-69 years in good health and CMV-seropositive. Both conserved end residues are part of each CDR3. The order of the fields is V gene, D gene, J gene, clone size, CDR3 length, CDR3 DNA, CDR3 protein. D genes are given only for firm matches. The size field is filled for only some rows; it gives once, few, many or a size class.

v_call: TRBV7-6; d_call: -; j_call: TRBJ2-7; clone_size: -; cdr3_length: 12; cdr3_nt: TGTGCCAGCAGCGCCGGATCGGGGGAGCAGTACTTC; cdr3_aa: CASSAGSGEQYF
v_call: TRBV19; d_call: -; j_call: TRBJ1-3; clone_size: -; cdr3_length: 15; cdr3_nt: TGTGCCAGTAGTATAGATGCGTGGACACGAAACACCATATATTTT; cdr3_aa: CASSIDAWTRNTIYF
v_call: TRBV7-2; d_call: TRBD2; j_call: TRBJ2-3; clone_size: -; cdr3_length: 13; cdr3_nt: TGTGCCAGCAGCGGGAGGGTCACAGATACGCAGTATTTT; cdr3_aa: CASSGRVTDTQYF
v_call: TRBV27; d_call: TRBD1; j_call: TRBJ1-2; clone_size: few; cdr3_length: 14; cdr3_nt: TGTGCCAGCAGTCCACGGACAGGGAACTATGGCTACACCTTC; cdr3_aa: CASSPRTGNYGYTF
v_call: TRBV11-3; d_call: -; j_call: TRBJ1-1; clone_size: -; cdr3_length: 18; cdr3_nt: TGTGCCAGCAGCTTGGGCCGGGGTGGGGGCGCGAATAACACTGAAGCTTTCTTT; cdr3_aa: CASSLGRGGGANNTEAFF
v_call: TRBV30; d_call: -; j_call: TRBJ1-1; clone_size: once; cdr3_length: 13; cdr3_nt: TGTGCCTGGACCCGACAGGCCAACACTGAAGCTTTCTTT; cdr3_aa: CAWTRQANTEAFF
v_call: TRBV7-2; d_call: -; j_call: TRBJ1-5; clone_size: -; cdr3_length: 14; cdr3_nt: TGTGCCAGCAGCTTCAGAGGGAGCAATCAGCCCCAGCATTTT; cdr3_aa: CASSFRGSNQPQHF
v_call: TRBV28; d_call: -; j_call: TRBJ2-7; clone_size: -; cdr3_length: 14; cdr3_nt: TGTGCCAGCGGGTACAGAGACCTCAACTACGAGCAGTACTTC; cdr3_aa: CASGYRDLNYEQYF
v_call: TRBV9; d_call: TRBD1; j_call: TRBJ2-7; clone_size: -; cdr3_length: 14; cdr3_nt: TGTGCCAGCAGCGTAGGGGACAGCCCCTACGAGCAGTACTTC; cdr3_aa: CASSVGDSPYEQYF
v_call: TRBV6-1; d_call: -; j_call: TRBJ1-1; clone_size: -; cdr3_length: 13; cdr3_nt: TGTGCCAGTAGGCCGTTCGGGAACACTGAGGCTTTCTTT; cdr3_aa: CASRPFGNTEAFF
v_call: TRBV28; d_call: -; j_call: TRBJ2-1; clone_size: -; cdr3_length: 12; cdr3_nt: TGTGCCAGCAGTTTGAGCTACAATGAGCAGTTCTTC; cdr3_aa: CASSLSYNEQFF
v_call: TRBV6-1; d_call: TRBD1; j_call: TRBJ2-3; clone_size: -; cdr3_length: 15; cdr3_nt: TGTGCCAGCAGCCTCGACCCCACAGGGGTCGATACGCAGTATTTT; cdr3_aa: CASSLDPTGVDTQYF
v_call: TRBV6-1; d_call: TRBD2; j_call: TRBJ2-1; clone_size: -; cdr3_length: 16; cdr3_nt: TGTGCCAGCAGTGAAGCCGGACTAGCGGGAGACAATGAGCAGTTCTTC; cdr3_aa: CASSEAGLAGDNEQFF
v_call: TRBV5-1; d_call: TRBD2; j_call: TRBJ2-5; clone_size: -; cdr3_length: 14; cdr3_nt: TGCGCCAGCAACTCGGGACTAGCGGGGGAGACCCAGTACTTC; cdr3_aa: CASNSGLAGETQYF
v_call: TRBV6-1; d_call: TRBD2; j_call: TRBJ2-5; clone_size: few; cdr3_length: 11; cdr3_nt: TGTGCCGGTCGGGGGGGGGAGACCCAGTACTTC; cdr3_aa: CAGRGGETQYF
v_call: TRBV30; d_call: -; j_call: TRBJ2-7; clone_size: few; cdr3_length: 14; cdr3_nt: TGTGCCTGGAGTGTATCGGGGAGTACCTACGAGCAGTACTTC; cdr3_aa: CAWSVSGSTYEQYF
v_call: TRBV5-1; d_call: TRBD2; j_call: TRBJ2-1; clone_size: -; cdr3_length: 15; cdr3_nt: TGCGCCAGCAGCCCCTTGACTAGCGGGAGTGATGAGCAGTTCTTC; cdr3_aa: CASSPLTSGSDEQFF
v_call: TRBV25-1; d_call: TRBD1; j_call: TRBJ1-2; clone_size: -; cdr3_length: 15; cdr3_nt: TGTGCCAGCAGTGATCCCGGACAGGTACTTCGTGGCTACACCTTC; cdr3_aa: CASSDPGQVLRGYTF
v_call: TRBV5-1; d_call: -; j_call: TRBJ1-3; clone_size: -; cdr3_length: 16; cdr3_nt: TGCGCCAGCAGCTTCTCCACGGGATACTCTGGAAACACCATATATTTT; cdr3_aa: CASSFSTGYSGNTIYF
v_call: TRBV28; d_call: TRBD2; j_call: TRBJ2-1; clone_size: -; cdr3_length: 19; cdr3_nt: TGTGCCAGCAGTTTTGTGGTAGCGGGAAGTGGTCGCTCCTACAATGAGCGGTTCTTC; cdr3_aa: CASSFVVAGSGRSYNERFF